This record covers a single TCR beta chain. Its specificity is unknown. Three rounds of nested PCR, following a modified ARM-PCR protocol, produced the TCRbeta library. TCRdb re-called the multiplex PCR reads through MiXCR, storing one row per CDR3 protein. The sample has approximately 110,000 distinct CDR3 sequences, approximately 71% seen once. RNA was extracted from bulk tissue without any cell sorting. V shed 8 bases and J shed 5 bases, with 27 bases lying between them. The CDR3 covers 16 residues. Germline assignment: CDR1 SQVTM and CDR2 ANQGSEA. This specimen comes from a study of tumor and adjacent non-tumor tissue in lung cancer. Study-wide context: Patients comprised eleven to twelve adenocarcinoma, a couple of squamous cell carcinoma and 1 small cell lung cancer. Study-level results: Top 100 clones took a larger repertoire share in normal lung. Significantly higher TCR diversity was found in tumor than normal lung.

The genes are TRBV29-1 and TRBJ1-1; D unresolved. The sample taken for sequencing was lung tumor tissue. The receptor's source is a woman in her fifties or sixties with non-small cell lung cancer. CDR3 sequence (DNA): TGCAGCCCTTGGATGATAGGCAGAAATGGGCATACTGAAGCTTTCTTT. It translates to CSPWMIGRNGHTEAFF.